Sequencing of this T cell receptor (beta chain) was carried out in a study of T cell repertoires in cytomegalovirus infection (dated by TCRdb to between 2019 and 2020). A note on the overall study: The HLA type of each donor mattered for the analysis, because public TCR beta signatures pointed to carriage of CMV infection along with the matching HLA type.

Points on this clonotype: Its antigen remains undetermined. No base qualities exist here, and no much larger clone lies one base off it.

This sample was sequenced with an Illumina HiSeq 1500. TCRdb reworked the public reads: Q25 trimming with fastp, MiXCR clone assembly, productive beta chains retained. Rows matching on CDR3 protein sequence are summarized as one entry with the most common DNA and genes. In this sample the table shows about 230,000 distinct CDR3 sequences, over 20% of which occur a single time. Of the sample, about 20% is held by the ten largest clones. Study-level results and caveats: In both this cohort and an independent roughly 360-donor cohort, the cumulative frequency of public TCR beta family members distinguished carriers of CMV infection plus the relevant HLA type. The ex vivo response was dominated by HLA-C-restricted CMV-specific TCR beta clonotypes, which also provided the single most frequent clonotype in two of eight donors.

The sequence came from a human donor in good health (CMV status not recorded). Some clones in this sample may be carry-over from other donors' samples. The sample comprised CD8+ T cells from PBMCs.

The CDR3 region reads CASSYSTGYYNEQFF. Read as DNA, the sequence is TGTGCCAGCAGTTACTCGACAGGGTACTACAATGAGCAGTTCTTC. The chain is assembled from TRBV6-2 or TRBV6-3 and TRBJ2-1; TRBD1 matches 7 bases in the middle. The germline V and J ends show losses of 0 bases and 3 bases respectively, and no gene match explains 2 bases of the junction. Looking up the germline V gene yields CDR1 MNHEY and CDR2 SVGEGT. The CDR3 runs 15 amino acids, cysteine and phenylalanine included. Only CDR3 DNA remains: 45 bases, in frame from the first base.